A selection of T cell receptor beta chains follows, all from one sample in a study of blood T cell repertoires in COVID-19. Here immunoSEQ multiplex PCR was the method, and the copy in TCRdb shows in-frame clones only, minus some. The table has more than 300,000 clones, approximately 84% seen once; the top ten hold around 9.3%. Sequencing was performed on PBMCs or T cells enriched from blood (not recorded which). All receptors come from a woman younger than 30 who had recovered from COVID-19. The conserved cysteine and the conserved F or W are not part of the CDR3 here.

V | CDR3
TRBV7-9 | ASSAVGTGGEGGYT
TRBV6-5 | AGMTGSGNTIY
TRBV28 | ASSLLSGLRGELF
TRBV11-3 | ASSRGGTDGYT
TRBV28 | ASSDRGLMNTEAF
TRBV30 | AWSLTGGDTDTQY
TRBV7-8 | ASSLTGRGVGETQY
TRBV5-4 | ASSTDSYEQY
TRBV15 | ATSSGRTAASGYT
TRBV20-1 | SASDGMRAF
TRBV2 | ASSWTSGGEITDTQY
TRBV24-1 | ATSSGFPGEQY
TRBV13 | ASSPGSSRTEAF
TRBV21-1 | ARGGRGNTEAF
TRBV19 | ASSTTGGEQY
TRBV28 | ASTSGVGHQPQH
TRBV4-1 | ASSHITSGRAKTQY
TRBV5-1 | ASSQSSQGTGNTIY
TRBV19 | ASSRQSSYNEQF
TRBV7-8 | ASSLYRTDNTGELF
TRBV18 | ASSFTTGALGKNTEAF
TRBV5-6 | ASRRGEETQY
TRBV10-2 | ASSEERGNTDTQY
TRBV11-2 | ASSPRTGSNYGYT
TRBV9 | ASSVEQGNYGYT
TRBV5-1 | ASSLDYRGPGNTIY
TRBV10-3 | AISESDRGRGYT
TRBV7-9 | ASSRGNLNTEAF
TRBV27 | ASSLGWGQGGYT
TRBV4-1 | ASSQETGWSEQY
TRBV2 | ASSGEGLAGGGGTDTQY
TRBV10-3 | AIRQGGSEAF
TRBV5-1 | ASSSGTGALQETQY
TRBV19 | ASSIGLAGVYEQF
TRBV11-1 | ASSSPPREATQY
TRBV4-1 | ASSHQPGLAQNEQF
TRBV5-1 | ASSSDGQGGYT
TRBV5-5 | ASSAFGTENYGYT
TRBV5-1 | ASSPEGPGTGELF
TRBV12-5 | ASGSVGQPPYQETQY
TRBV29-1 | SVKGKPGQGGTTEAF
TRBV11-1 | ASSSGKNTEAF
TRBV5-1 | ASSLDPWGSYNEQF
TRBV5-1 | ASSSGTGANTIY
TRBV9 | ASSVSPTFSGNTIY
TRBV19 | ASTSTSGRPGANVLT
TRBV11-2 | ASSSLVSGKGEQY
TRBV5-6 | ASSLDVGGPTDTQY
TRBV7-2 | ASSARQGNQPQH
TRBV3-1/TRBV3-2 | ASSQELSGLSYEQY